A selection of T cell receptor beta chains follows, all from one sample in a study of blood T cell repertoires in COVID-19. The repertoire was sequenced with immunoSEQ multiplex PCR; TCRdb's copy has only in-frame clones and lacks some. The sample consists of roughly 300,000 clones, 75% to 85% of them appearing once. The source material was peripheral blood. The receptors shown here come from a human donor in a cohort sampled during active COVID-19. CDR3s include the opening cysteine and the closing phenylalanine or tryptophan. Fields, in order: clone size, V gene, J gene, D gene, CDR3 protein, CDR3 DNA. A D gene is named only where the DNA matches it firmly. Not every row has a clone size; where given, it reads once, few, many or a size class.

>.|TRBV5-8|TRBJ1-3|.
CASSFTFSGNTIYF
TGTGCCAGCAGCTTCACTTTTTCCGGGAACACCATATATTTT
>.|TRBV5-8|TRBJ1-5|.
CASSSGQISNQPQHF
TGTGCCAGCAGCTCCGGACAGATTAGCAATCAGCCCCAGCATTTT
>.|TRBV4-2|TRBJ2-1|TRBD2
CASSQGTSGVNEQFF
TGTGCCAGCAGCCAAGGGACTAGCGGGGTCAATGAGCAGTTCTTC
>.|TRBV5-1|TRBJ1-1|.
CASSPRPGGNTEAFF
TGCGCCAGCAGCCCCCGCCCCGGGGGGAACACTGAAGCTTTCTTT
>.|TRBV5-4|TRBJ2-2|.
CASSLGASNTGELFF
TGTGCCAGCAGCTTGGGGGCATCGAACACCGGGGAGCTGTTTTTT
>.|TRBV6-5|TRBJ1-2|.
CASSYGGGHASGYTF
TGTGCCAGCAGTTATGGGGGGGGCCACGCTAGTGGCTACACCTTC
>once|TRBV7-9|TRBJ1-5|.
CASSKQGEEQPQHF
TGTGCCAGCAGCAAGCAGGGTGAGGAGCAGCCCCAGCATTTT
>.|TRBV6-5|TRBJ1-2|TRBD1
CASSYGRGSGNYGYTF
TGTGCCAGCAGTTACGGCAGGGGGTCGGGGAACTATGGCTACACCTTC
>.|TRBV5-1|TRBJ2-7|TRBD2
CASSPRLAGAPVYEQYF
TGCGCCAGCAGCCCCAGACTAGCGGGGGCCCCGGTCTACGAGCAGTACTTC
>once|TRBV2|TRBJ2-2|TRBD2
CAKGLAGTNTGELFF
TGTGCCAAGGGACTAGCGGGGACGAACACCGGGGAGCTGTTTTTT
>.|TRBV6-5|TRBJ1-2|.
CASSYSLGQGHGYTF
TGTGCCAGCAGTTACTCTCTCGGTCAGGGCCATGGCTACACCTTC
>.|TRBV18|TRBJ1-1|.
CASSGGARNTEAFF
TGTGCCAGCTCAGGGGGGGCACGGAACACTGAAGCTTTCTTT
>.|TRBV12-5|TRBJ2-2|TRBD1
CASGLLQGAISGELFF
TGTGCTAGTGGCTTACTACAGGGGGCGATATCCGGGGAGCTGTTTTTT
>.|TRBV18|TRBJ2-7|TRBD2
CASSGLAGGYEQYF
TGTGCCAGCTCAGGACTAGCGGGGGGCTACGAGCAGTACTTC
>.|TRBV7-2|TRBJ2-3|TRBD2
CASSSFPAGGGNTQYF
TGTGCCAGCAGTTCATTTCCAGCGGGGGGAGGGAATACGCAGTATTTT
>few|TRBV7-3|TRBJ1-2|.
CASRRWGYTF
TGTGCCAGCAGGAGATGGGGCTACACCTTC
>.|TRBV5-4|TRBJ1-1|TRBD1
CASSVDRGPEAFF
TGTGCCAGCAGCGTGGACAGGGGTCCTGAAGCTTTCTTT
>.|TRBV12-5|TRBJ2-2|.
CASGLTELNTGELFF
TGTGCTAGTGGTTTGACAGAACTTAACACCGGGGAGCTGTTTTTT
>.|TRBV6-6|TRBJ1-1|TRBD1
CASSYPRTGRNTEAFF
TGTGCCAGCAGTTATCCCCGGACAGGGCGGAACACTGAAGCTTTCTTT
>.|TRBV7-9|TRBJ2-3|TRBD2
CASSSTSGWSDTQYF
TGTGCCAGCAGCTCAACTAGCGGGTGGTCAGATACGCAGTATTTT
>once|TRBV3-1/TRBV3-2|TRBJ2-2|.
CASSPGLAGELFF
TGTGCCAGCAGCCCCGGACTCGCCGGGGAGCTGTTTTTT
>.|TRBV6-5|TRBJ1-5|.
CASSSQGGNQPQHF
TGTGCCAGCTCCAGTCAGGGCGGCAATCAGCCCCAGCATTTT
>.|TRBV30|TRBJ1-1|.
CASILGAGEAFF
TGTGCCTCCATCCTGGGAGCGGGAGAAGCTTTCTTT
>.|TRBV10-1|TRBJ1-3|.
CASSDREDSGNTIYF
TGCGCCAGCAGTGACAGGGAAGACTCTGGAAACACCATATATTTT
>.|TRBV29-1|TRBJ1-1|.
CSVQRWNTEAFF
TGCAGCGTCCAGAGGTGGAACACTGAAGCTTTCTTT
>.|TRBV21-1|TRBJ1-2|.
CASSKVDGDYGYTF
TGTGCCAGCAGCAAAGTGGACGGGGACTATGGCTACACCTTC
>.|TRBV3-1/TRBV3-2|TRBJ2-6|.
CASSQFGSGANVLTF
TGTGCCAGCAGCCAATTCGGCTCTGGGGCCAACGTCCTGACTTTC
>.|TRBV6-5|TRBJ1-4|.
CASSLRQANEKLFF
TGTGCCAGCAGCCTGAGACAGGCTAATGAAAAACTGTTTTTT
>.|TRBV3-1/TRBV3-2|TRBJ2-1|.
CASSHWSLGSGEQFF
TGTGCCAGCAGCCACTGGTCCTTAGGGTCGGGAGAGCAGTTCTTC
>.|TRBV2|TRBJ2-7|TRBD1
CASRSPGQGAHEQYF
TGTGCCAGCAGGTCACCGGGACAGGGGGCACACGAGCAGTACTTC
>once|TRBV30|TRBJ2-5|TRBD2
CAWSPGLADQETQYF
TGTGCCTGGAGCCCGGGACTAGCGGACCAAGAGACCCAGTACTTC
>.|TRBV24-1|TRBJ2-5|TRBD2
CATSDPKAGGSVETQYF
TGTGCCACCAGTGACCCTAAAGCGGGGGGGTCGGTAGAGACCCAGTACTTC
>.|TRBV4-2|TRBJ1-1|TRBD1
CASSDRDRGPRAFF
TGTGCCAGCAGCGACCGGGACAGGGGGCCGAGAGCTTTCTTT
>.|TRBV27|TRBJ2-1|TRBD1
CASSYDRGSYNEQFF
TGTGCCAGCAGTTACGACAGGGGTTCCTACAATGAGCAGTTCTTC
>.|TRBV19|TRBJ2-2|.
CASSIVGVTGELFF
TGTGCCAGTAGTATTGTCGGGGTCACCGGGGAGCTGTTTTTT
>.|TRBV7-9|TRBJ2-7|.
CASGRLEAYEQYF
TGTGCCAGCGGGCGACTAGAGGCCTACGAGCAGTACTTC
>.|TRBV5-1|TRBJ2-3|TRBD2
CASSRDYQKGDTQYF
TGCGCCAGCAGTCGGGACTATCAAAAGGGAGATACGCAGTATTTT